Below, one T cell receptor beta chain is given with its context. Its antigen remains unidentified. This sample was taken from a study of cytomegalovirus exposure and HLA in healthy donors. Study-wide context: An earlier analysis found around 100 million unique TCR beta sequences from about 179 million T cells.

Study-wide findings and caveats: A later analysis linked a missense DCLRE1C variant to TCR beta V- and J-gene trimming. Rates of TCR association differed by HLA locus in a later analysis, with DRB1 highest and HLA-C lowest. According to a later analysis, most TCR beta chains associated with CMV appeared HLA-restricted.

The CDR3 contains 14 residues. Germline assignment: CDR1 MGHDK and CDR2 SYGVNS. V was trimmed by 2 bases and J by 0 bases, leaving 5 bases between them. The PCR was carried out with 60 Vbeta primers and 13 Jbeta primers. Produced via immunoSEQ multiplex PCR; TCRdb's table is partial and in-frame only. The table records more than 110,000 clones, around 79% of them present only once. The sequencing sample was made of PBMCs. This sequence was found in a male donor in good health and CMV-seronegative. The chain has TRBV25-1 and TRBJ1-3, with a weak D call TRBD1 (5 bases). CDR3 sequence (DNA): TGTGCCAGCAGTGAACAGGGCTCTGGAAACACCATATATTTT. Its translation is CASSEQGSGNTIYF.